One sample yielded the 10 T cell receptor beta chains listed below, sequenced in a study of human T cells and chemical hapten exposure. Specified treatment: therapeutic diphenylcyclopropenone sensitization with weekly scalp DPC. It was the library that attached unique molecular identifiers to individual cDNA molecules. TCRdb recomputed calls from the reads with MiXCR, one row per CDR3 protein. Of over 2,000 distinct CDR3 sequences listed, roughly half are singletons. The starting material was whole blood, obtained before DPC sensitization or 2, 6, or about 24 weeks after (not recorded which). The receptors here all came from an adult with alopecia areata. Some clones in this sample may be carry-over from other donors' samples. This table probably holds off-target reads from a library built for another chain.

The V call is TRBV9, the J call TRBJ2-2; D is perhaps TRBD1 (6 bases). Germline assignment: CDR1 SGDLS and CDR2 YYNGEE. The CDR3 sequence is 15 residues long. V lost 4 bases and J 6 bases, leaving 16 bases between the germline ends. The CDR3: CASSRRQVEAGELFF. For the CDR3, the DNA is TGTGCCAGCAGCCGCCGACAGGTTGAAGCCGGGGAGCTGTTTTTT.

This chain joins TRBV29-1 and TRBJ2-5; TRBD2 agrees at 16 bases. The CDR3 sequence is 15 residues long. The junction had 3 bases not matched to a gene; V was cut back by 4 bases and J by 4 bases. Looked up from germline, CDR1 is SQVTM and CDR2 is ANQGSEA. The CDR3 nucleotides read TGCAGCGTTGCCGGGACTAGCGGGAGGGGAGAGACCCAGTACTTC. Translation gives CSVAGTSGRGETQYF.

V is TRBV7-3 and J is TRBJ2-3; 10 nucleotides match TRBD2. The V gene end was trimmed by 5 bases and the J gene end by 6 bases; junction bases not matched to a gene: 5. The germline V gene encodes CDR1 SGHTA and CDR2 FQGTGA. The CDR3 totals 14 residues. CDR3 in amino acids: CASSQREGGDTQYF. Here the CDR3 DNA reads TGTGCCAGCAGCCAGCGGGAGGGCGGCGATACGCAGTATTTT.

This clonotype was counted only a few times. The V gene is TRBV20-1, the J gene TRBJ2-5; D unclear. Between the trimmed V and J ends, which lost 3 bases and 2 bases, there was a span of 10 bases. This CDR3 has 13 residues. Germline V gives CDR1 DFQATT, CDR2 SNEGSKA (reference sequence). The CDR3 sequence is CSASFQPQETQYF. In nucleotides, the CDR3 is TGCAGTGCTAGTTTTCAGCCGCAAGAGACCCAGTACTTC.

The V gene is TRBV6-5, the J gene TRBJ2-5, with D unresolved. Trimming stripped 5 bases from V and 0 bases from J, with 10 bases between. CDR1 is MNHEY and CDR2 is SVGAGI in the germline V gene. The CDR3 runs to 14 residues. The CDR3 region is CASSPRQDQETQYF. The CDR3 bases are TGTGCCAGCAGTCCGCGCCAGGACCAAGAGACCCAGTACTTC.

The rearrangement uses TRBV27 and TRBJ2-7, with 12 bases fitting TRBD2. CDR3 size: 14 residues. CDR1 is MNHEY and CDR2 is SMNVEV in the germline V gene (reference sequence). V lost 4 bases, J lost 7 bases, and 5 bases stayed unmatched. This CDR3 reads CASSSSGLAGEQYF. The CDR3 nucleotides read TGTGCCAGCAGTTCCTCCGGACTAGCGGGAGAGCAGTACTTC.

The V and J genes are TRBV12-3 or TRBV12-4 and TRBJ2-7, with D perhaps matching TRBD2 (6 bases). Trimming took 3 bases from V and 2 from J, leaving 11 bases between them. The CDR3 is 14 residues long. The CDR3 loop is CASSLLAGPYEQYF. CDR3 nucleotide sequence: TGTGCCAGCAGTTTGTTGGCGGGACCCTACGAGCAGTACTTC.

The chain recombines TRBV18 with TRBJ2-2; D not resolved. The CDR3 totals 12 residues. Germline CDR1 KGHSH, CDR2 LQKENI. Trimming removed 5 bases from V and 5 bases from J, with 6 bases in between. CDR3: CASSVQTGELFF. The CDR3 region has the DNA TGTGCCAGCTCAGTCCAAACCGGGGAGCTGTTTTTT.

V and J are TRBV29-1 and TRBJ2-3, with D possibly being TRBD1 or TRBD2 (5 bases each). Germline-derived CDR1 and CDR2 are SQVTM and ANQGSEA. Trimming left V 7 bases short and J 6 bases short, with 17 bases between. The CDR3 is 13 residues long. This chain's CDR3 is CSAGTVYEDTQYF. In DNA form, the CDR3 reads TGCAGCGCTGGGACCGTCTACGAGGATACGCAGTATTTT.

The genes are TRBV7-9 and TRBJ2-3, with D hard to call. This CDR3 is built from 15 residues. The V end lost 3 bases, the J end lost 4 bases, and 14 bases lay between the germline ends. Germline loops: CDR1 SEHNR, CDR2 FQNEAQ (reference sequence). The CDR3 bases are TGTGCCAGCAGCTTTGGCGGCCAGCTGGCAGATACGCAGTATTTT. Protein sequence: CASSFGGQLADTQYF.